The rows below give T cell receptor beta chains drawn from one sample of a study of control samples from healthy donors and cancer patients. Sequencing was performed with immunoSEQ multiplex PCR; in TCRdb, only in-frame clones are kept and a portion is missing. The sample consists of around 40,000 clones, around 90% of them appearing once. Sample: PBMCs. These receptors were collected from a woman aged 40 to 55 with head and neck cancer. The conserved cysteine and the conserved F or W are not part of the CDR3 here. Each record gives: V gene, CDR3 protein.

TRBV19 | ASSPLPATNEKLF
TRBV19 | ASSIGNSFYEQY
TRBV14 | ASSPPAGTRQY
TRBV28 | ASSLAGLGTDTQY
TRBV5-1 | ASSASSGGPYEQY
TRBV5-1 | ASSFTTGSNTEAF
TRBV27 | ASSFFSRDNTEAF
TRBV6-6 | ASSYSRDYNSPLH
TRBV5-1 | ASSLGQGPTNTEAF
TRBV28 | ASSPPPQDTQY
TRBV19 | ASTPMGGQGASAYGYT
TRBV10-3 | AIGEGLSNQPQH
TRBV5-1 | ASSQGARTF
TRBV11-2 | ASSSRGTAYEQY
TRBV7-9 | ASSFPQGGNSYNEQF
TRBV4-2 | ASSQDPRERGGYT
TRBV3-1/TRBV3-2 | ASAFGRASGEQF
TRBV10-3 | ATNDRGSDEQF
TRBV19 | ASRGTRSGGSASTDTQY
TRBV4-1 | ASSERRIGGRAESSYEQY
TRBV3-1/TRBV3-2 | ASSHSGPRGREGYT
TRBV11-3 | ASSFWGTGELF
TRBV3-1/TRBV3-2 | ASSQARANSRSSYNEQF
TRBV12-3/TRBV12-4 | ASSGPRNSPLH
TRBV5-4 | ASSAAGGLREQY
TRBV4-1 | ASTLRRAGEGASEQY
TRBV5-5 | ASSLGQSSYEQY
TRBV5-1 | ASSLGGIANYGYT
TRBV5-6 | ASSTERPNEKLF
TRBV7-8 | ASSLGIFAGGSYNEQF
TRBV6-5 | ASSYSGRRTEAF
TRBV4-1 | ASSQRLAGEAHEQY
TRBV2 | ASSGGRAAYNEQF
TRBV6-5 | ASSSYSGSSGELF
TRBV6-4 | ASSASPAALITDTQY
TRBV6-2/TRBV6-3 | ASSLMGSGSPYNEQF
TRBV18 | ASSPGYSYNEQF
TRBV5-1 | ASGGGPGDTGELF
TRBV27 | ASTAGEGAAREQY
TRBV5-4 | ASSLPKGGFDTEAF
TRBV28 | ASTGMINQPQH
TRBV30 | AWSLQRQSPLH
TRBV4-1 | ASSPFGQGSGNTIY
TRBV5-5 | ASRLGQGPYEQY
TRBV18 | ASSPDWDTEAF
TRBV9 | ASSASSSGEQF
TRBV19 | ASTPAIQNTEAF
TRBV3-1/TRBV3-2 | ASSLRRSLGLPSYEQY
TRBV5-1 | ASSPGLAGAYEQY
TRBV18 | ASSLRDRGDGYT
TRBV5-4 | AFSGYNEQF
TRBV5-8 | ASSLWTSGGRNEQF
TRBV6-5 | ASSYIQGGQLF